This T cell receptor beta chain derives from a study of technical replicates of blood from a few donors. Assay: immunoSEQ multiplex PCR; the TCRdb copy retains only in-frame clones and omits some. This sample has 75,000 to 100,000 clones, with roughly 96% found just once. The V gene lost 5 bases and the J gene lost 0 bases, with 8 bases spanning the gap. Germline loops: CDR1 SNHLY, CDR2 FYNNEI. CDR3 size: 14 residues. Sequenced input: T cells isolated from PBMCs. The receptor comes from a human donor in good health. The rearrangement joins TRBV2 to TRBJ1-3; unclear D gene. CDR3 in DNA: TGTGCCAGCAGTCTGGAGAGCTCTGGAAACACCATATATTTT. Amino acid sequence: CASSLESSGNTIYF.